These T cell receptor beta chains were read from a single sample in a study of cytomegalovirus exposure and HLA in healthy donors. Measured with immunoSEQ multiplex PCR; TCRdb has only the in-frame clones, and not every one. This table holds 97,000 or so clones, over 8% found once. Sequencing was carried out using PBMCs. The receptor source for this set is a man aged 50 or older in good health and CMV-seropositive. Both conserved end residues are trimmed from each CDR3.

V gene: TRBV7-9
CDR3 protein: ASKTSNTDTQY

V gene: TRBV10-1
CDR3 protein: ASSESGTGDAF

V gene: TRBV20-1
CDR3 protein: SAGENTEAF

V gene: TRBV29-1
CDR3 protein: SVAGGNTEAF

V gene: TRBV30
CDR3 protein: AGWWANEQF

V gene: TRBV6-1
CDR3 protein: ASSELGTSRTQY

V gene: TRBV21-1
CDR3 protein: ASSRAPLGHWSGNTIY

V gene: TRBV28
CDR3 protein: ASSLSSGGGNQPQH

V gene: TRBV4-3
CDR3 protein: ASSQDFGGAAADTQY

V gene: TRBV5-1
CDR3 protein: ASSLWAGQGAYNEQF

V gene: TRBV6-1
CDR3 protein: ASRRQRNLNEQF

V gene: TRBV20-1
CDR3 protein: SARGINEQF

V gene: TRBV10-2
CDR3 protein: ASTPGEGQPQH

V gene: TRBV27
CDR3 protein: ASSLAQGSVKQY

V gene: TRBV27
CDR3 protein: ASSLRQAAQWTEAF

V gene: TRBV12-5
CDR3 protein: ASGLEQGGSEELF

V gene: TRBV5-1
CDR3 protein: ASSSASGVSSYNEQF

V gene: TRBV10-3
CDR3 protein: AISVIAASTDTQY

V gene: TRBV2
CDR3 protein: ASSEAGGGYT

V gene: TRBV4-1
CDR3 protein: ASSQGRERYNEQF

V gene: TRBV10-3
CDR3 protein: AIRGDRGSYEQY

V gene: TRBV9
CDR3 protein: ASSGSGRAYNEQF

V gene: TRBV28
CDR3 protein: ASSLFSAGGGGYT

V gene: TRBV7-8
CDR3 protein: ASSPLAVPIGSNQPQH

V gene: TRBV25-1
CDR3 protein: ASSRTAYGYT

V gene: TRBV5-6
CDR3 protein: ASSLVAGGYEQY

V gene: TRBV11-2
CDR3 protein: ASSSHRQGNPNSPLH

V gene: TRBV28
CDR3 protein: AVREDYEQY

V gene: TRBV29-1
CDR3 protein: SVTGTGGDTGELF

V gene: TRBV27
CDR3 protein: ASSLSRDRRNYGYT

V gene: TRBV12-5
CDR3 protein: ASGLGIGYGYT

V gene: TRBV7-9
CDR3 protein: ASSADRANTIY

V gene: TRBV10-1
CDR3 protein: ASSESNLASGNREQY

V gene: TRBV15
CDR3 protein: ATSRDTLAGTHEQY

V gene: TRBV19
CDR3 protein: ASSIRTAGAGNTIY

V gene: TRBV10-3
CDR3 protein: AVRQGSNYGYT

V gene: TRBV14
CDR3 protein: ASSLRSGRTTYSTDTQY

V gene: TRBV19
CDR3 protein: ASRLTFGQGKNEQF

V gene: TRBV27
CDR3 protein: ASSWGLTYEQY

V gene: TRBV29-1
CDR3 protein: SVVRGTYNEQF

V gene: TRBV7-8
CDR3 protein: ASSLQGWSGPSYEQY

V gene: TRBV7-9
CDR3 protein: ASSPQAGLNTGELF

V gene: TRBV6-5
CDR3 protein: ASSTGVPEKLF

V gene: TRBV19
CDR3 protein: ASSLRTGASLYGYT

V gene: TRBV7-6
CDR3 protein: ASSPGEYEQY

V gene: TRBV27
CDR3 protein: ASQTSGANQPQH

V gene: TRBV5-3
CDR3 protein: ARSTTGTMNYEQY

V gene: TRBV2
CDR3 protein: ASSGQGRNTEAF

V gene: TRBV11-2
CDR3 protein: ASSGYRGFGTHEQF

V gene: TRBV7-9
CDR3 protein: ASSLLPSYEQY

V gene: TRBV4-1
CDR3 protein: ASSHPGRRDTEAF

V gene: TRBV4-1
CDR3 protein: ASSQVGTSGIYEQY

V gene: TRBV4-3
CDR3 protein: ASSQVTPIYRGRAF

V gene: TRBV7-9
CDR3 protein: ASTFQEGQPQH

V gene: TRBV7-9
CDR3 protein: ASSRNRDRGRETQY